The sequence of this T cell receptor beta chain was determined in a study of CD8 T cells in Susac syndrome. RNA in amounts of roughly 0.5 to 1 ug was reverse transcribed with random hexamers. MiXCR, applied by TCRdb to the immunoSEQ multiplex PCR reads, yields one record per CDR3 protein. The sample includes some 110,000 distinct CDR3 sequences, approximately 93% of them seen just once. Germline loops: CDR1 MGHRA, CDR2 YSYEKL. The CDR3 loop spans 14 amino acids. V lost 3 bases and J lost 8; bases outside the gene matches: 4. The multiple sclerosis controls consisted of treatment-naive patients with relapsing-remitting disease, either stable or active. TEMRA cells were FACS-enriched, and CD8+ and CD4+ T cells were isolated negatively.

The TCR sequence derives from a human donor with multiple sclerosis. The rearrangement links TRBV4-1 to TRBJ1-6; 7 bases map to TRBD1. Specimen: CD4+ T cells from PBMCs. The CDR3 protein is CASSQVGQDSPLHF. Here the CDR3 DNA reads TGCGCCAGCAGCCAGGTCGGACAGGATTCACCCCTCCACTTT.